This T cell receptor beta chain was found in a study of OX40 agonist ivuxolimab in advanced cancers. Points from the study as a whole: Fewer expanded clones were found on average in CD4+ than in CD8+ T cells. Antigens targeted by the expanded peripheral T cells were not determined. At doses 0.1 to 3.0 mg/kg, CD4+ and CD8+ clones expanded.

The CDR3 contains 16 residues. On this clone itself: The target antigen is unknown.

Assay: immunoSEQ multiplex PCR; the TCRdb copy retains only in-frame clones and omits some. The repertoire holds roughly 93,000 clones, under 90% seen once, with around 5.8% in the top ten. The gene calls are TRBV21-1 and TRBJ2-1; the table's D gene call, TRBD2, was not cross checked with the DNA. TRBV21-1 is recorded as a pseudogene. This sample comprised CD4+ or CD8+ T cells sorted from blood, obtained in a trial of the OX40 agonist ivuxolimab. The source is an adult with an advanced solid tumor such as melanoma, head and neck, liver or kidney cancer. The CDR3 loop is CASSPGCGSSYNEQFF. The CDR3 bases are TGTGCCAGCAGCCCGGGGTGCGGGAGCTCCTACAATGAGCAGTTCTTC.